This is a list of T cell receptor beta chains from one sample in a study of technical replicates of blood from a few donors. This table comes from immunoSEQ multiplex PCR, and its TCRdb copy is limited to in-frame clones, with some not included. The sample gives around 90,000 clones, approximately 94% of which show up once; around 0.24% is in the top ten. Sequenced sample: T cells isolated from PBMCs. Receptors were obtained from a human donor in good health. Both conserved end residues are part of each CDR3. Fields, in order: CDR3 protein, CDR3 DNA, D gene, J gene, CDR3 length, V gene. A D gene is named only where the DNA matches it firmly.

CASSSRGDSTNYGYTF	TGTGCCAGCAGCTCCAGGGGCGACTCGACTAACTATGGCTACACCTTC	NA	TRBJ1-2	16	TRBV5-5
CASSHSYGYTF	TGCGCCAGCAGCCATAGCTATGGCTACACCTTC	NA	TRBJ1-2	11	TRBV4-1
CAWSAGGGQPQHF	TGTGCCTGGAGTGCAGGGGGCGGACAGCCCCAGCATTTT	TRBD1	TRBJ1-5	13	TRBV30
CAGQSDGYNEQFF	TGTGCCGGGCAGTCTGATGGCTACAATGAGCAGTTCTTC	NA	TRBJ2-1	13	TRBV2
CASSSGTDTQYF	TGCGCCAGCAGCTCAGGGACAGATACGCAGTATTTT	NA	TRBJ2-3	12	TRBV5-1
CASRDRYYGYTF	TGTGCCAGCAGGGACAGATACTATGGCTACACCTTC	NA	TRBJ1-2	12	TRBV6-1
CAISAQGKLTNQPQHF	TGTGCCATCAGTGCACAGGGTAAGTTGACCAATCAGCCCCAGCATTTT	NA	TRBJ1-5	16	TRBV10-3
CASSFPGQLYNEQFF	TGTGCCAGCAGTTTCCCGGGACAATTATACAATGAGCAGTTCTTC	NA	TRBJ2-1	15	TRBV13
CASSLGREGNEQFF	TGTGCCAGCAGCTTGGGACGGGAGGGGAATGAGCAGTTCTTC	TRBD2	TRBJ2-1	14	TRBV11-2
CASSARIGYYKDNEQFF	TGTGCCAGCAGTGCCCGGATAGGTTACTATAAGGACAATGAGCAGTTCTTC	NA	TRBJ2-1	17	TRBV6-4
CASSSVLAGASTDTQYF	TGTGCCAGCAGCTCCGTTCTAGCGGGGGCAAGCACAGATACGCAGTATTTT	TRBD2	TRBJ2-3	17	TRBV11-3
CASSWTGMGSPLHF	TGTGCCAGCAGCTGGACAGGGATGGGTTCACCCCTCCACTTT	TRBD1	TRBJ1-6	14	TRBV6-5
CASSQVAGEFIEQFF	TGTGCCAGCAGCCAAGTAGCGGGAGAGTTTATTGAGCAGTTCTTC	TRBD2	TRBJ2-1	15	TRBV4-2
CASSVEGENTEAFF	TGTGCCAGCAGCGTAGAAGGAGAGAACACTGAAGCTTTCTTT	NA	TRBJ1-1	14	TRBV9
CASSFNDRQYNSPLHF	TGTGCCAGCAGCTTCAATGATCGACAGTATAATTCACCCCTCCACTTT	NA	TRBJ1-6	16	TRBV7-2
CASSPGQGIMNTEAFF	TGTGCCAGCTCACCGGGACAGGGAATCATGAACACTGAAGCTTTCTTT	TRBD1	TRBJ1-1	16	TRBV18
CASSPNVRASGSKNEQFF	TGTGCCAGCTCACCCAATGTTAGGGCTAGCGGGAGTAAAAATGAGCAGTTCTTC	TRBD2	TRBJ2-1	18	TRBV18